Listed here is a single T cell receptor beta chain. Its antigen is as yet unknown. The analysis combined second doses at about 4 or about 12 weeks. The sample belongs to a study of T cell responses to AZD1222 COVID-19 vaccine. Findings of the study overall: CD4 TCRs covered the whole spike, strongest at regions 160-218 and 743-854. The study identified only five to seven AZD1222 recipients as seropositive at baseline. Spike-specific TCR repertoires showed rising breadth and depth after two AZD1222 doses.

In germline, CDR1 is SGHTA, CDR2 FQGTGA. Trimming took 1 base from V and 4 from J, leaving 10 bases between them. The CDR3 covers 14 residues. Clones were read by immunoSEQ multiplex PCR, and TCRdb kept only the in-frame ones, dropping some. The data show about 94,000 clones, 85% to 90% seen once. This TCR came from an adult who received the AZD1222 COVID-19 vaccine. This sequence joins TRBV7-3 and TRBJ1-1; D ambiguous. This specimen was peripheral blood, taken 28 days after the second AZD1222 dose. The CDR3 nucleotides are TGTGCCAGCAGCTTAATGGGAGGAGGCACTGAAGCTTTCTTT. Its translation: CASSLMGGGTEAFF. The whole variable domain, remainder taken from reference TRBV7-3 and TRBJ1-1, is GAGVSQTPSNKVTEKGKYVELRCDPISGHTALYWYRQSLGQGPEFLIYFQGTGAADDSGLPNDRFFAVRPEGSVSTLKIQRTERGDSAVYLCASSLMGGGTEAFFGQGTRLTVV.